This T cell receptor (beta chain) is from a study of CD8 T cells in Susac syndrome. The junction had 6 bases not matched to a gene; V was cut back by 0 bases and J by 5 bases. The CDR3 has 16 residues. The germline CDR1 and CDR2 sequences are LGHNA and YNFKEQ. An amount of RNA that ranged from 0.5 to 1 ug was reverse transcribed with random hexamers. TCRdb redid the calling of the immunoSEQ multiplex PCR reads with MiXCR, one entry per CDR3 protein. The sample yields some 130,000 distinct CDR3 sequences, around 95% seen once. This clonotype was obtained from a human donor with Susac syndrome. This chain joins TRBV4-2 and TRBJ2-3, with 9 bases matching TRBD2. Sequences were obtained from CD8+ T cells from PBMCs. The CDR3 region is CASSQDWAGGGDTQYF. The CDR3 DNA is TGTGCCAGCAGCCAAGATTGGGCGGGAGGGGGAGATACGCAGTATTTT.